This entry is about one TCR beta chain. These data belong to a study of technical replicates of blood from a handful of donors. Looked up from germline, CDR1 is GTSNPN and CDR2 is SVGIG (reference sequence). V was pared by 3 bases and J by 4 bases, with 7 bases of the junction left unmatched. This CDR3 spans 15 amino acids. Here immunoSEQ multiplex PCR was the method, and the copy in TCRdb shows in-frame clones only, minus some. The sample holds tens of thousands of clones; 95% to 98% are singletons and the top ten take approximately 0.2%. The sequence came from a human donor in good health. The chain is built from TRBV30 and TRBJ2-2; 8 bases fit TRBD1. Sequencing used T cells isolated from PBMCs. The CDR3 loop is CAWRDRARVTGELFF. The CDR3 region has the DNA TGTGCCTGGAGGGACAGGGCCAGGGTCACCGGGGAGCTGTTTTTT.